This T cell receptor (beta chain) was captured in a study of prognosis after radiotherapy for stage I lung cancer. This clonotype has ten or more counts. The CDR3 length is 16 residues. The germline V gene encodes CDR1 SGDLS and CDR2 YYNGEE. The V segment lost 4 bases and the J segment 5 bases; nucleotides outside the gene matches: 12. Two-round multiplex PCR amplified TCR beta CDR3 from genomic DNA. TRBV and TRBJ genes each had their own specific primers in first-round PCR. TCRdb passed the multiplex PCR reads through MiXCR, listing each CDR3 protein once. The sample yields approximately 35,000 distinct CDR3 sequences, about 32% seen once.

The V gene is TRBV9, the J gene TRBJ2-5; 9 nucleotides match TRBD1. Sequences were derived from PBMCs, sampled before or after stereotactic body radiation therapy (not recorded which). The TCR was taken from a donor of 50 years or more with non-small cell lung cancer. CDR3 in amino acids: CASSLTGTGTEETQYF. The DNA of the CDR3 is TGTGCCAGCAGCCTAACCGGGACAGGGACGGAGGAGACCCAGTACTTC.